Below, 30 T cell receptor beta chains from the same sample are listed, as sequenced in a study of identical twins. TCRdb reanalysed the 5' RACE reads using MiXCR and keeps one entry per CDR3 protein. This table holds approximately 700,000 distinct CDR3 sequences, approximately 6% found once. The sample comprised naive T cells sorted from blood. These receptors were obtained from a man aged 18-30 years in good health.

This clonotype occurred many times. V and J are TRBV12-3 or TRBV12-4 and TRBJ2-1; the match to TRBD2 covers 11 bases. After removal of 4 bases from V and 2 bases from J, the junction contained 10 bases not matched to a gene. CDR3 length equals 18 residues. CDR3 nucleotides: TGTGCCAGCAGTTCGCTTATCTTAGCGGGAGGGACCTACAATGAGCAGTTCTTC. Its protein is CASSSLILAGGTYNEQFF.

This clonotype was found many times. V usage is TRBV15 and J usage is TRBJ1-3, with D uncertain. Trimming pared 5 bases from V and 4 bases from J, leaving 9 bases between. This CDR3 region has 13 residues. From germline, CDR1 is LNHNV and CDR2 YYDKDF (reference sequence). CDR3 residues: CATSGQIGNTIYF. DNA for the CDR3: TGTGCCACCAGCGGCCAGATCGGAAACACCATATATTTT.

J is TRBJ2-5 and V is TRBV11-1; 9 nucleotides align to TRBD2. The V gene's germline CDR1 is SGHAT and CDR2 FQDESV (reference sequence). The CDR3 is 18 residues long. The V segment lost 2 bases and the J segment 0 bases; nucleotides outside the gene matches: 10. In nucleotides, the CDR3 is TGTGCCAGCAGCTTATATGGCGGGGCGGGAGGGAACCAAGAGACCCAGTACTTC. This translates into CASSLYGGAGGNQETQYF.

This clonotype was seen repeatedly, ten times or more. V and J are TRBV7-9 and TRBJ1-4; weak D call: TRBD1 (6 bases). This CDR3 region has 13 residues. V lost 4 bases and J 6 bases, leaving 9 bases between the germline ends. CDR1 is SEHNR, CDR2 FQNEAQ, per germline (reference sequence). CDR3 sequence: CASSSWTDEKLFF. CDR3 sequence (DNA): TGTGCCAGCAGCTCCTGGACAGATGAAAAACTGTTTTTT.

This clonotype was observed a few times. The CDR3 DNA follows: TGCGCCAGCAGCATCTCCGGGACTAGCGGGAGGGGCTACAATGAGCAGTTCTTC. Translating gives CASSISGTSGRGYNEQFF. The chain couples TRBV5-1 to TRBJ2-1; 16 bases fit TRBD2. The CDR3 runs to 18 residues. The junction had 7 bases not matched to a gene; V was cut back by 4 bases and J by 3 bases. Germline V gene lookup returns CDR1 SGHRS and CDR2 YFSETQ.

The chain combines TRBV11-2 with TRBJ2-4; 8 nucleotides line up with TRBD1. The CDR3 has 12 amino acids. The V gene's germline CDR1 is SGHAT and CDR2 FQNNGV. The junction had 3 bases not matched to a gene; V was cut back by 5 bases and J by 9 bases. In nucleotides, the CDR3 is TGTGCCAGCAGCCCAACAGGGGGCATTCAGTACTTC. The encoded protein is CASSPTGGIQYF.

This clonotype appeared many times. The chain links TRBV29-1 to TRBJ2-7; a weak D match, TRBD2 (6 bases). CDR1 and CDR2 from the germline V gene are SQVTM and ANQGSEA. The V end lost 6 bases, the J end lost 2 bases, and 11 bases lay between the germline ends. The CDR3 has 12 residues. CDR3 residues: CSVLSGAYEQYF. CDR3 sequence (DNA): TGCAGCGTGCTTAGCGGAGCCTACGAGCAGTACTTC.

At least ten counts were recorded for this clonotype. The chain links TRBV27 to TRBJ2-6; the D is unclear. V was shortened by 3 bases and J by 3 bases, with 3 bases between the two germline ends. Looked up from germline, CDR1 is MNHEY and CDR2 is SMNVEV (reference sequence). The CDR3 consists of 13 residues. CDR3 DNA sequence: TGTGCCAGCAGTTTCTTTGGGGCCAACGTCCTGACTTTC. Residues: CASSFFGANVLTF.

The sample holds a few counts of this clonotype. The chain couples TRBV19 to TRBJ2-1; D is ambiguous. Trimming took 8 bases from V and 4 from J, leaving 15 bases between them. Germline values: CDR1 LNHDA, CDR2 SQIVND (reference sequence). The CDR3 has 14 residues. CDR3 in amino acids: CASQRKDIYNEQFF. The CDR3, as DNA: TGTGCCAGTCAACGGAAGGATATTTACAATGAGCAGTTCTTC. Using reference TRBV19 and TRBJ2-1 for the parts outside the CDR3, the full variable domain is DGGITQSPKYLFRKEGQNVTLSCEQNLNHDAMYWYRQDPGQGLRLIYYSQIVNDFQKGDIAEGYSVSREKKESFPLTVTSAQKNPTAFYLCASQRKDIYNEQFFGPGTRLTVL.

The chain recombines TRBV10-3 with TRBJ1-2; a weak D match, TRBD1 (5 bases). The germline V gene has CDR1 ENHRY and CDR2 SYGVKD. This CDR3 has 15 residues. V lost 3 bases and J lost 1, with 12 bases in between. For the CDR3, the DNA is TGTGCCATCAGTGACAGGGTGAATAGTAACTATGGCTACACCTTC. This gives the protein CAISDRVNSNYGYTF.

This clonotype was seen many times. This sequence joins TRBV29-1 and TRBJ2-7, with D possibly being TRBD1 (6 bases). Germline CDR1 is SQVTM and CDR2 is ANQGSEA. The V end was cut by 0 bases, the J end by 2 bases, with 14 bases between. There are 15 residues in the CDR3. The CDR3 loop reads CSVEDRDRLPYEQYF. The CDR3 region has the DNA TGCAGCGTTGAAGATCGCGACAGGCTTCCCTACGAGCAGTACTTC.

V gene TRBV5-1 combines with J gene TRBJ2-5; 10 positions match TRBD1. The germline V gene encodes CDR1 SGHRS and CDR2 YFSETQ. This CDR3 is 17 amino acids long. J lost 5 bases, V lost 3 bases, and 13 bases had no gene match. CDR3 nucleotides: TGCGCCAGCAGCTCCGTCCCGGGACAGGGGAAAGATGAGACCCAGTACTTC. Protein: CASSSVPGQGKDETQYF. Based on the CDR3 plus reference TRBV5-1 and TRBJ2-5, the full variable domain is KAGVTQTPRYLIKTRGQQVTLSCSPISGHRSVSWYQQTPGQGLQFLFEYFSETQRNKGNFPGRFSGRQFSNSRSEMNVSTLELGDSALYLCASSSVPGQGKDETQYFGPGTRLLVL.

This clonotype was counted only a few times. The chain has TRBV12-3 or TRBV12-4 and TRBJ2-3, with D perhaps given as TRBD1 or TRBD2 (5 bases each). The CDR3 totals 15 residues. V was cut by 6 bases and J by 1 base, with 14 bases left in between. The CDR3 reads CASRGTGSRTDTQYF. Here the CDR3 DNA reads TGTGCCAGCAGGGGGACCGGGTCTCGCACAGATACGCAGTATTTT.

This clonotype was counted ten times or more. The V gene is TRBV20-1, the J gene TRBJ1-2, with 9 positions matching TRBD1. The germline CDR1 and CDR2 sequences are DFQATT and SNEGSKA (reference sequence). J gave up 4 bases and V 4 bases, and 4 bases lay outside the gene matches. The length of the CDR3 is 13 residues. CDR3 region: CSANSQGAYGYTF. Written as DNA, the CDR3 is TGCAGTGCTAATTCACAGGGGGCCTATGGCTACACCTTC.

The rearrangement joins TRBV6-5 to TRBJ1-5; D not resolved. CDR3 size: 14 residues. Trimming cost V 0 bases and J 9 bases, with 12 bases left between them. Per germline, CDR1 MNHEY and CDR2 SVGAGI. The CDR3 DNA is TGTGCCAGCAGTTACTCGGCAGGCCAAGGGCCCCAGCATTTT. Amino acid sequence: CASSYSAGQGPQHF.

The gene calls are TRBV12-3 or TRBV12-4 and TRBJ1-2; D call uncertain. Trimming stripped 1 base from V and 4 bases from J, with 16 bases between. The CDR3 length is 16 residues. The CDR3 protein is CASSLVILRGSYGYTF. The CDR3 DNA sequence: TGTGCCAGCAGTTTAGTGATCTTACGGGGATCCTATGGCTACACCTTC.

This clonotype was seen ten or more times. This chain uses TRBV29-1 with TRBJ2-7; 8 bases agree with TRBD1. The CDR3 runs to 11 residues. The junction had 3 bases not matched to a gene; V was cut back by 7 bases and J by 4 bases. The germline gives CDR1 SQVTM, CDR2 ANQGSEA. CDR3 sequence: CSAGDRYEQYF. CDR3 DNA: TGCAGCGCGGGGGACAGGTACGAGCAGTACTTC.

To note about this clonotype: A much bigger clone sits one base away, suggesting this may be a read error. The rearrangement links TRBV5-1 to TRBJ2-7; D might be TRBD1 (5 bases). The CDR3 is 14 residues long. CDR1 and CDR2 from the germline V gene are SGHRS and YFSETQ. The CDR3 loop is CASSLDERTYELYV. Written as DNA, the CDR3 is TGCGCCAGCAGCTTGGATGAACGGACATACGAGCTGTACGTC.

In this sample, this clonotype turned up many times. The V gene is TRBV10-3, the J gene TRBJ1-1; unclear D gene. V lost 4 bases, J lost 0 bases, and 6 bases lay in between. The CDR3 spans 13 residues. Germline-derived CDR1 and CDR2 are ENHRY and SYGVKD. The CDR3 spells CAISGTLNTEAFF. Written as DNA, the CDR3 is TGTGCCATCAGTGGAACATTGAACACTGAAGCTTTCTTT.

The chain employs TRBV7-8 and TRBJ2-7, with D hard to call. Germline CDR1 SGHVS, CDR2 FQNEAQ. CDR3 length: 15 amino acids. V was trimmed by 6 bases and J by 2 bases, leaving 17 bases between them. The CDR3 region is CASRIGFGEAYEQYF. For the CDR3, the DNA is TGTGCCAGCAGGATAGGGTTCGGCGAGGCCTACGAGCAGTACTTC.

This clonotype was counted ten times or more. This chain uses TRBV7-4 with TRBJ2-7; no reliable D call. Trimming took off 2 bases at V and 5 bases at J, with 10 bases between the two ends. The CDR3 is 13 residues long. CDR1 is SGHVT and CDR2 is SQSDAQ in the germline V gene. The CDR3 DNA follows: TGTGCCAGCAGCTTATTGGCCTTACACGAGCAGTACGTC. This codes for CASSLLALHEQYV.

This clonotype was counted ten times or more. The gene calls are TRBV20-1 and TRBJ2-1; no definite D call. This CDR3 is built from 14 residues. CDR1 DFQATT and CDR2 SNEGSKA come from the germline V gene (reference sequence). V was shortened by 0 bases and J by 4 bases, with 10 bases between the two germline ends. CDR3 region: CSARDRSNYNEQFF. CDR3 bases: TGCAGTGCTAGAGATCGGTCAAATTACAATGAGCAGTTCTTC.

The chain employs TRBV7-8 and TRBJ1-5; maybe TRBD1 (6 bases). CDR1 is SGHVS and CDR2 is FQNEAQ in the germline V gene. The CDR3 extends over 13 amino acids. Trimming removed 2 bases from V and 10 bases from J, with 12 bases in between. In DNA form, the CDR3 reads TGTGCCAGCAGCTTAAGGGGGGACATACCCCAGCATTTT. The encoded protein is CASSLRGDIPQHF.

This clonotype was seen a few times. V is TRBV7-9 and J is TRBJ2-1; tentatively, D is TRBD2 (5 bases). V was shortened by 1 base and J by 0 bases, with 10 bases between the two germline ends. This CDR3 has 16 amino acids. Germline-derived CDR1 and CDR2 are SEHNR and FQNEAQ (reference sequence). The CDR3 loop is CASSLERQSSYNEQFF. For the CDR3, the DNA is TGTGCCAGCAGCTTAGAGCGGCAGAGCTCCTACAATGAGCAGTTCTTC.

This CDR3 is CASSPKGLAEEINEQFF. Here the CDR3 DNA reads TGTGCCAGCAGTCCAAAGGGACTAGCTGAAGAAATTAATGAGCAGTTCTTC. The rearrangement links TRBV6-1 to TRBJ2-1; 9 bases map to TRBD2. This CDR3 is 17 amino acids long. The germline V gene has CDR1 MNHNS and CDR2 SASEGT. V dropped 5 bases and J dropped 7; count of bases not matched to a gene: 15.

This clonotype was counted ten times or more. The chain joins TRBV18 to TRBJ2-3; 14 positions agree with TRBD2. V trimming: 3 bases; J trimming: 6 bases; junction bases outside the gene matches: 8. Per germline, CDR1 KGHSH and CDR2 LQKENI. The CDR3 runs 17 residues. CDR3 residues: CASSPTRTSGRSDTQYF. CDR3 DNA sequence: TGTGCCAGCTCACCGACTAGGACTAGCGGGAGGTCTGATACGCAGTATTTT. Based on the CDR3 plus reference TRBV18 and TRBJ2-3, the full variable domain is NAGVMQNPRHLVRRRGQEARLRCSPMKGHSHVYWYRQLPEEGLKFMVYLQKENIIDESGMPKERFSAEFPKEGPSILRIQQVVRGDSAAYFCASSPTRTSGRSDTQYFGPGTRLTVL.

This clonotype was observed a few times. V and J are TRBV6-2 or TRBV6-3 and TRBJ2-5, with 9 bases matching TRBD1. The CDR3 runs to 17 residues. The V segment lost 2 bases and the J segment 2 bases; nucleotides outside the gene matches: 9. CDR1 MNHEY and CDR2 SVGEGT come from the germline V gene. For the CDR3, the DNA is TGTGCCAGCAGTTACACCACCACGGGACAGGGACAAGAGACCCAGTACTTC. This sequence encodes CASSYTTTGQGQETQYF.

Only a few counts were recorded for this clonotype. This rearrangement joins TRBV20-1 to TRBJ1-5; D is possibly TRBD1 (5 bases). This CDR3 spans 13 amino acids. V lost 2 bases to trimming and J lost 6 bases, with 11 bases between them. Germline V CDR1 and CDR2: DFQATT, SNEGSKA (reference sequence). The CDR3 DNA is TGCAGTGCTAGATTCAGGGAGGGTCAGCCCCAGCATTTT. Amino acid sequence: CSARFREGQPQHF.

This rearrangement joins TRBV12-5 to TRBJ2-7, with TRBD2 matching over 12 bases. Unmatched junction bases numbered 2, after V lost 0 bases and J lost 2 bases. Germline CDR1 reads LGHNT; CDR2 reads FRNRAP. The length of the CDR3 is 16 residues. The CDR3 protein is CASGLVLAGGTYEQYV. The CDR3 nucleotides are TGTGCTAGTGGTTTGGTTCTAGCGGGAGGGACCTACGAGCAGTACGTC.

This clonotype was picked up many times. V usage is TRBV15 and J usage is TRBJ2-6; D not resolved. The CDR3 loop spans 18 amino acids. The V end lost 4 bases, the J end lost 3 bases, and 19 bases lay between the germline ends. Germline-derived CDR1 and CDR2 are LNHNV and YYDKDF (reference sequence). CDR3 amino acids: CATSTPSSVADGANVLTF. The CDR3 DNA is TGTGCCACCAGCACTCCTTCCAGTGTGGCTGATGGGGCCAACGTCCTGACTTTC.